These T cell receptor beta chains were read from a single sample in a study of CD8 T cells in Susac syndrome. MiXCR, run by TCRdb on the immunoSEQ multiplex PCR reads, gives a single entry per CDR3 protein. The table records about 170,000 distinct CDR3 sequences, 93% of them present only once. Sequencing was performed on CD4+ T cells from PBMCs. These receptors were obtained from a human donor with multiple sclerosis. The CDR3 runs from the conserved cysteine through the conserved F or W. The D gene is left open where the match is weak.

d_gene: TRBD1; j_gene: TRBJ2-2; v_gene: TRBV5-1; CDR3aa: CASSRQGASDTGELFF
d_gene: .; j_gene: TRBJ1-2; v_gene: TRBV28; CDR3aa: CASSLAGRDYGYTF
d_gene: TRBD1; j_gene: TRBJ2-3; v_gene: TRBV12-3/TRBV12-4; CDR3aa: CASSTPGQGTDTQYF
d_gene: .; j_gene: TRBJ2-2; v_gene: TRBV4-1; CDR3aa: CASSLVSNTGELFF
d_gene: .; j_gene: TRBJ1-1; v_gene: TRBV19; CDR3aa: CASSVPAGKKTEAFF
d_gene: .; j_gene: TRBJ2-7; v_gene: TRBV6-5; CDR3aa: CASSYDFGSGSYEQYF
d_gene: .; j_gene: TRBJ2-3; v_gene: TRBV7-2; CDR3aa: CASSDAQTDTQYF
d_gene: TRBD2; j_gene: TRBJ2-1; v_gene: TRBV5-1; CDR3aa: CASSLRTSGYNEQFF
d_gene: .; j_gene: TRBJ2-2; v_gene: TRBV2; CDR3aa: CASSEQGTQTGELFF
d_gene: .; j_gene: TRBJ1-4; v_gene: TRBV20-1; CDR3aa: CSARDQSNEKLFF
d_gene: .; j_gene: TRBJ2-3; v_gene: TRBV5-4; CDR3aa: CASSRLSGGTDTQYF
d_gene: .; j_gene: TRBJ2-4; v_gene: TRBV6-1; CDR3aa: CASSSGGTQNIQYF
d_gene: .; j_gene: TRBJ2-2; v_gene: TRBV18; CDR3aa: CASSPLVEGTGELFF
d_gene: .; j_gene: TRBJ1-1; v_gene: TRBV20-1; CDR3aa: CSARAGGLNTEAFF
d_gene: .; j_gene: TRBJ2-5; v_gene: TRBV27; CDR3aa: CASSPKEYWETQYF
d_gene: .; j_gene: TRBJ1-4; v_gene: TRBV11-2; CDR3aa: CASSLDRVGLFF
d_gene: TRBD1; j_gene: TRBJ2-7; v_gene: TRBV7-9; CDR3aa: CASSLDRDRPYEQYF
d_gene: .; j_gene: TRBJ2-5; v_gene: TRBV29-1; CDR3aa: CSPRWGEETQYF
d_gene: .; j_gene: TRBJ2-7; v_gene: TRBV30; CDR3aa: CAWSVGPYEQYF
d_gene: TRBD1; j_gene: TRBJ1-2; v_gene: TRBV5-4; CDR3aa: CASSKPGQGLTF
d_gene: .; j_gene: TRBJ2-5; v_gene: TRBV10-3; CDR3aa: CATLRTGQETQYF
d_gene: .; j_gene: TRBJ2-1; v_gene: TRBV5-1; CDR3aa: CASSPIDQDNEQFF
d_gene: .; j_gene: TRBJ2-6; v_gene: TRBV12-3/TRBV12-4; CDR3aa: CASSLVQAGANVLTF
d_gene: .; j_gene: TRBJ1-1; v_gene: TRBV7-2; CDR3aa: CASSVQRNTEAFF
d_gene: .; j_gene: TRBJ2-3; v_gene: TRBV7-9; CDR3aa: CASSLEGGSTDTQYF
d_gene: .; j_gene: TRBJ2-3; v_gene: TRBV3-1; CDR3aa: CASSQSRTDTQYF
d_gene: .; j_gene: TRBJ1-1; v_gene: TRBV25-1; CDR3aa: CASGDTLNTEAFF
d_gene: .; j_gene: TRBJ2-7; v_gene: TRBV14; CDR3aa: CASSPLAVYEQYF
d_gene: TRBD2; j_gene: TRBJ2-1; v_gene: TRBV5-1; CDR3aa: CASQSGSGSFEQFF
d_gene: TRBD1; j_gene: TRBJ1-1; v_gene: TRBV2; CDR3aa: CASSGDSGTEAFF
d_gene: .; j_gene: TRBJ2-5; v_gene: TRBV12-3/TRBV12-4; CDR3aa: CASSLEQNLGETQYF
d_gene: TRBD1; j_gene: TRBJ2-1; v_gene: TRBV4-2; CDR3aa: CASSQGSGTGGYNEQFF
d_gene: .; j_gene: TRBJ2-3; v_gene: TRBV11-2; CDR3aa: CASSLVEDTRTDTQYF
d_gene: .; j_gene: TRBJ2-5; v_gene: TRBV3-1; CDR3aa: CASSQEGLAMGETQYF
d_gene: .; j_gene: TRBJ2-7; v_gene: TRBV6-2/TRBV6-3; CDR3aa: CASSWTATYEQYF
d_gene: .; j_gene: TRBJ1-5; v_gene: TRBV30; CDR3aa: CAWSVLARSQPQHF
d_gene: TRBD2; j_gene: TRBJ2-3; v_gene: TRBV20-1; CDR3aa: CSARGTPLADTQYF
d_gene: .; j_gene: TRBJ2-4; v_gene: TRBV7-9; CDR3aa: CASSSGQRLNIQYF
d_gene: .; j_gene: TRBJ1-1; v_gene: TRBV28; CDR3aa: CASGSPTLNTEAFF
d_gene: .; j_gene: TRBJ2-7; v_gene: TRBV6-6; CDR3aa: CASSRLDYEQYF
d_gene: .; j_gene: TRBJ2-3; v_gene: TRBV5-1; CDR3aa: CASSVGTNTDTQYF